This TCR beta chain comes out of a study of T cells in narcolepsy. Whole-study context: Healthy controls were enrolled alongside patients with narcolepsy type 1 or type 2.

Concerning this clone: Its antigen is as yet unknown.

The length of the CDR3 is 15 residues. The germline gives CDR1 KGHSH, CDR2 LQKENI. The V end was cut by 3 bases, the J end by 0 bases, with 11 bases between. Generated by immunoSEQ multiplex PCR, the TCRdb table keeps only in-frame clones and is missing some. The sample comprises about 30,000 clones, about four fifths of which are singletons, and approximately 1% rests with the top ten. Study findings and constraints: No autoreactive T cell clone sequences appeared in some memory CD4+ repertoires. Autoreactive clonotypes reportedly recurred in blood of same and different patients, not controls.

Sequences were obtained from CD45RA- memory CD4+ T cells from PBMCs. This TCR derives from a human donor with narcolepsy. The chain carries TRBV18 and TRBJ1-2; D perhaps matches TRBD1 (6 bases). The CDR3 is CASSPRDTANYGYTF. The CDR3 region has the DNA TGTGCCAGCTCACCTCGGGACACCGCTAACTATGGCTACACCTTC. Full variable domain (rest looked up from reference TRBV18 and TRBJ1-2): NAGVMQNPRHLVRRRGQEARLRCSPMKGHSHVYWYRQLPEEGLKFMVYLQKENIIDESGMPKERFSAEFPKEGPSILRIQQVVRGDSAAYFCASSPRDTANYGYTFGSGTRLTVV.